The next 27 T cell receptor beta chains were all read from a single sample in a study of glioma-infiltrating T cells after dendritic cell vaccination. The assay was immunoSEQ multiplex PCR, and TCRdb's table has in-frame clones only and misses some. The sample shows about 24,000 clones, about 90% of them seen only once. Time point described: after dendritic cell vaccination, including at tumor progression/relapse. Specimen: blood, collected after dendritic cell vaccination. The receptors shown here come from a human donor with glioblastoma.

This clone has only a few counts. The chain carries TRBV5-6 and TRBJ2-3, with 9 bases aligning to TRBD1. The CDR3 length is 16 residues. Looked up from germline, CDR1 is SGHDT and CDR2 is YYEEEE. The junction had 5 bases not matched to a gene; V was cut back by 2 bases and J by 1 base. CDR3 in amino acids: CASSLGTGIRTDTQYF. CDR3 nucleotide sequence: TGTGCCAGCAGCTTAGGGACAGGGATTCGCACAGATACGCAGTATTTT.

This sequence joins TRBV6-5 and TRBJ2-2; 7 bases map to TRBD1. The CDR3 runs to 15 residues. Trimming removed 7 bases from V and 1 base from J; junction bases left unmatched: 6. Germline V gives CDR1 MNHEY, CDR2 SVGAGI. The chain's CDR3 is CASTRDRGNTGELFF. The CDR3 DNA reads as TGTGCCAGCACTAGGGACAGAGGGAACACCGGGGAGCTGTTTTTT.

This clone was recorded once. The genes are TRBV15 and TRBJ2-5; D may be TRBD2 (6 bases). The CDR3 is 17 amino acids. In germline, CDR1 is LNHNV, CDR2 YYDKDF (reference sequence). Trimming removed 2 bases from V and 11 bases from J, with 27 bases in between. The CDR3 reads CATSRSRGGELPGEQYF. Written as DNA, the CDR3 is TGTGCCACCAGCAGATCTCGGGGAGGAGAACTCCCCGGGGAGCAGTACTTC.

CDR3 protein: CATNRDLIDNEQFF. The CDR3 coding sequence is TGTGCCACAAACCGGGACTTGATAGACAATGAGCAGTTCTTC. The rearrangement links TRBV6-1 to TRBJ2-1; tentatively, D is TRBD2 (6 bases). The germline CDR1 and CDR2 sequences are MNHNS and SASEGT. Between the trimmed V and J ends, which lost 10 bases and 5 bases, there was a span of 18 bases. The CDR3 sequence is 14 residues long.

The V and J genes are TRBV6-1 and TRBJ1-2; no clear D. Trimming stripped 0 bases from V and 8 bases from J, with 13 bases between. The CDR3 consists of 14 residues. In germline, CDR1 is MNHNS, CDR2 SASEGT. CDR3 nucleotide sequence: TGTGCCAGCAGTGAAGCAGGAGGAACCTGGGGCTACACCTTC. Protein: CASSEAGGTWGYTF.

The chain recombines TRBV19 with TRBJ1-4; 10 bases align to TRBD1. From germline, CDR1 is LNHDA and CDR2 SQIVND (reference sequence). The J segment lost 0 bases and the V segment lost 2 bases, leaving 6 bases of the junction unmatched. The CDR3 contains 18 residues. CDR3 region: CASSILRDRGTTNEKLFF. The DNA of the CDR3 is TGTGCCAGTAGTATACTCCGGGACAGGGGTACAACTAATGAAAAACTGTTTTTT.

The V call is TRBV11-2, the J call TRBJ2-7, with D possibly matching TRBD2 (6 bases). Germline CDR1 reads SGHAT; CDR2 reads FQNNGV. The CDR3 is 14 residues long. Trimming shortened V by 5 bases and J by 2 bases, and 13 bases separated the two germline ends. The CDR3 nucleotides are TGTGCCAGCAGCGCTGGGGACTGGACCTACGAGCAGTACTTC. Its protein product is CASSAGDWTYEQYF.

This clone was found a few times. J is TRBJ2-3 and V is TRBV19, with 15 bases matching TRBD2. V trimming: 9 bases; J trimming: 6 bases; junction bases outside the gene matches: 7. The CDR3 loop spans 15 amino acids. Germline V CDR1 and CDR2: LNHDA, SQIVND (reference sequence). The CDR3 DNA follows: TGTGCCAGCCGTAAGGGGACTAGCGGGGGGGATACGCAGTATTTT. This sequence encodes CASRKGTSGGDTQYF.

CDR3 bases: TGTGCCAGCTCGCTAGGAGGGGCAGGCAATCAGCCCCAGCATTTT. This codes for CASSLGGAGNQPQHF. The V call is TRBV18, the J call TRBJ1-5, with TRBD1 as a possible D gene (5 bases). Trimming took 6 bases from V and 2 from J, leaving 14 bases between them. This CDR3 comprises 15 residues. Germline values: CDR1 KGHSH, CDR2 LQKENI.

This clone was counted between two and nine times. The rearrangement uses TRBV4-2 and TRBJ2-5; D perhaps matches TRBD2 (7 bases). The CDR3 covers 13 residues. Looked up from germline, CDR1 is LGHNA and CDR2 is YNFKEQ. The V and J ends lost 4 bases and 5 bases respectively, with 11 bases between them. The CDR3 nucleotides are TGTGCCAGCAGCCGGGGGGGCAGGGAGACCCAGTACTTC. Encoded protein: CASSRGGRETQYF.

The sample holds a few counts of this clone. The chain recombines TRBV5-1 with TRBJ2-3; D gene uncertain. V was cut by 1 base and J by 0 bases, with 9 bases left in between. The germline CDR1 and CDR2 sequences are SGHRS and YFSETQ. This CDR3 contains 15 residues. CDR3 nucleotide sequence: TGCGCCAGCAGCTTGCGGTACTTCAGCACAGATACGCAGTATTTT. This sequence encodes CASSLRYFSTDTQYF.

In this sample, this clone turned up once. The same CDR3 also results from other DNA sequences found in this sample. The chain links TRBV12-5 to TRBJ1-6; 11 nucleotides match TRBD1. V lost 8 bases to trimming and J lost 9 bases; unmatched junction nucleotides: 3. The CDR3 length is 13 residues. Germline V gene data show CDR1 as LGHNT and CDR2 as FRNRAP. DNA of the CDR3: TGTGCTAGTTCCGGGACAGGGGGTTCACCCCTCCACTTT. Translating it yields CASSGTGGSPLHF.

The chain recombines TRBV9 with TRBJ2-6; D not resolved. Trimming took 6 bases from V and 2 from J, leaving 6 bases between them. This CDR3 is built from 13 residues. Germline V gives CDR1 SGDLS, CDR2 YYNGEE. For the CDR3, the DNA is TGTGCCAGCATGCAGGCTGGGGCCAACGTCCTGACTTTC. Protein product: CASMQAGANVLTF.

This clone was observed a single time. V and J are TRBV4-1 and TRBJ1-3, with D possibly TRBD1 on 5 matching bases. The CDR3 is 15 amino acids. Per germline, CDR1 MGHRA and CDR2 YSYEKL. The V and J ends lost 2 bases and 0 bases respectively, with 8 bases between them. The CDR3, as DNA: TGCGCCAGCAGCCAAACAGGAATCTCTGGAAACACCATATATTTT. This encodes CASSQTGISGNTIYF.

This chain joins TRBV10-3 and TRBJ1-1; tentatively, D is TRBD1 (6 bases). Germline V gives CDR1 ENHRY, CDR2 SYGVKD. Trimming cost V 6 bases and J 0 bases, with 8 bases left between them. The CDR3 is made up of 13 amino acids. Here the CDR3 DNA reads TGTGCCATCAGGGGGACAATGAACACTGAAGCTTTCTTT. This encodes CAIRGTMNTEAFF.

This clone has a handful of counts. CDR3 DNA sequence: TGTGCCAGCAGCGACGGAGTGTTGTCCTACGAGCAGTACTTC. This encodes CASSDGVLSYEQYF. The V call is TRBV5-4, the J call TRBJ2-7; D unresolved. Looked up from germline, CDR1 is SGHNT and CDR2 is YYREEE (reference sequence). CDR3 length: 14 residues. The germline V and J ends were trimmed by 4 bases and 1 base, with 12 bases remaining between them.

V is TRBV5-6 and J is TRBJ2-5; 8 bases line up with TRBD2. The CDR3 contains 16 residues. The germline V gene has CDR1 SGHDT and CDR2 YYEEEE. The V segment lost 0 bases and the J segment 1 base; nucleotides outside the gene matches: 5. This chain's CDR3 is CASSLGTSLGQETQYF. The CDR3 region has the DNA TGTGCCAGCAGCTTGGGGACTAGCTTGGGCCAAGAGACCCAGTACTTC.

The genes are TRBV7-9 and TRBJ2-7; the match to TRBD1 covers 8 bases. The CDR3 length is 15 residues. J was trimmed by 0 bases and V by 5 bases; bases with no gene match: 6. Germline CDR1 and CDR2: SEHNR and FQNEAQ (reference sequence). The CDR3 DNA is TGTGCCAGCAGCCCCCTCGGGACAGGCTCCTACGAGCAGTACTTC. Encoded protein: CASSPLGTGSYEQYF.

The chain uses TRBV5-1 and TRBJ1-5; 7 bases are shared with TRBD1. This CDR3 contains 17 residues. Germline V gene sequence: CDR1 SGHRS, CDR2 YFSETQ. V trimming: 0 bases; J trimming: 0 bases; junction bases outside the gene matches: 6. CDR3 coding DNA: TGCGCCAGCAGCTTGGGGGACAGTCCTTATAGCAATCAGCCCCAGCATTTT. Protein sequence: CASSLGDSPYSNQPQHF. The whole variable domain, filled in from reference TRBV5-1 and TRBJ1-5, reads KAGVTQTPRYLIKTRGQQVTLSCSPISGHRSVSWYQQTPGQGLQFLFEYFSETQRNKGNFPGRFSGRQFSNSRSEMNVSTLELGDSALYLCASSLGDSPYSNQPQHFGDGTRLSIL.

The rearrangement uses TRBV5-6 and TRBJ2-7; weak D call: TRBD1 (5 bases). This CDR3 comprises 16 residues. V dropped 4 bases and J dropped 6 bases, with 23 bases sitting between them. Germline V lookup: CDR1 SGHDT, CDR2 YYEEEE. CDR3 coding DNA: TGTGCCAGCAGCACATACAGGACCACGAGTGTCGTCGAGCAGTACTTC. The encoded protein is CASSTYRTTSVVEQYF.

The chain is built from TRBV19 and TRBJ2-7, with 8 bases aligning to TRBD1. V lost 0 bases, J lost 2 bases, and 6 bases stayed unmatched. CDR3 length: 16 amino acids. Per germline, CDR1 LNHDA and CDR2 SQIVND (reference sequence). The CDR3 spells CASSIDPTGATYEQYF. Written as DNA, the CDR3 is TGTGCCAGTAGTATAGACCCGACAGGGGCTACCTACGAGCAGTACTTC.

V usage is TRBV7-2 and J usage is TRBJ2-7; TRBD1 matches 11 bases. The V and J ends lost 5 bases and 6 bases, in that order; junction bases with no gene match: 6. CDR1 is SGHTA, CDR2 FQGNSA, per germline. This CDR3 is built from 14 residues. The DNA for the CDR3 is TGTGCCAGCAGCCTATGGGGACAGGGGGTCGAGCAGTACTTC. Its protein is CASSLWGQGVEQYF. The full variable domain, completed using reference TRBV7-2 and TRBJ2-7, is GAGVSQSPSNKVTEKGKDVELRCDPISGHTALYWYRQSLGQGLEFLIYFQGNSAPDKSGLPSDRFSAERTGGSVSTLTIQRTQQEDSAVYLCASSLWGQGVEQYFGPGTRLTVT.

The rearrangement joins TRBV19 to TRBJ2-7; weak D call: TRBD1 (6 bases). CDR3 length: 14 residues. Trimming pared 4 bases from V and 7 bases from J, leaving 17 bases between. CDR1 and CDR2 (germline): LNHDA, SQIVND (reference sequence). The CDR3 loop reads CASSSPGQQIEQYF. In nucleotides, the CDR3 is TGTGCCAGTAGTAGCCCCGGACAGCAGATTGAGCAGTACTTC.

The chain links TRBV5-1 to TRBJ2-5; the D gene is possibly TRBD1 (5 bases). Germline assignment: CDR1 SGHRS and CDR2 YFSETQ. The CDR3 length is 13 residues. Trimming pared 0 bases from V and 2 bases from J, leaving 5 bases between. The CDR3 DNA reads TGCGCCAGCAGCTTGGGACAGCAAGAGACCCAGTACTTC. Translating it yields CASSLGQQETQYF.

V and J are TRBV7-8 and TRBJ1-5; D unclear. The V gene's germline CDR1 is SGHVS and CDR2 FQNEAQ. V dropped 3 bases and J dropped 5 bases, with 8 bases sitting between them. The length of the CDR3 is 13 residues. CDR3 amino acids: CASSLGRDQPQHF. In DNA, the CDR3 is TGTGCCAGCAGCTTGGGGAGAGATCAGCCCCAGCATTTT.

V usage is TRBV6-5 and J usage is TRBJ1-5, with TRBD1 as a possible D gene (5 bases). This CDR3 contains 15 residues. Germline V gives CDR1 MNHEY, CDR2 SVGAGI. The V and J ends lost 6 bases and 6 bases respectively, with 18 bases between them. This CDR3 reads CASSAGSWVGQPQHF. In DNA, the CDR3 is TGTGCCAGCAGCGCAGGGTCTTGGGTAGGTCAGCCCCAGCATTTT.

This clone was seen only once. V usage is TRBV19 and J usage is TRBJ1-1; possibly TRBD1 for D (5 bases). This CDR3 is 15 amino acids long. Trimming stripped 4 bases from V and 2 bases from J, with 14 bases between. In germline, CDR1 is LNHDA, CDR2 SQIVND (reference sequence). DNA for the CDR3: TGTGCCAGTAGTACCCAGGGTGCCCCTAACACTGAAGCTTTCTTT. It yields the protein CASSTQGAPNTEAFF.